This TCR beta chain was identified during a study of blood T cell repertoires in COVID-19. Study overall: Material from acute and convalescent COVID-19 was sourced from the United States, Italy and Spain.

V shed 6 bases and J 0 bases; nucleotides not matched to a gene: 12. CDR1 is LNHDA and CDR2 is SQIVND in the germline V gene (reference sequence). CDR3 size: 19 residues. Original processing notes: Reference gene primer amplification gave nucleated cell count estimates. TCRdb's copy holds only in-frame clones and misses some; the assay was immunoSEQ multiplex PCR. The V and J calls and clone size come from that table; D and trimming were worked out from the DNA. In the table there are 150,000 or so clones, over 70% of which are singletons. The TCR sequence derives from a man older than 75 with acute or convalescent COVID-19. The V and J genes are TRBV19 and TRBJ1-5, with TRBD1 matching 12 bases. What was sequenced was peripheral blood. CDR3 in DNA: TGTGCCAGTAGCCTTCCCGGCGGGACAGGGGGCTATAGCAATCAGCCCCAGCATTTT. This encodes CASSLPGGTGGYSNQPQHF.